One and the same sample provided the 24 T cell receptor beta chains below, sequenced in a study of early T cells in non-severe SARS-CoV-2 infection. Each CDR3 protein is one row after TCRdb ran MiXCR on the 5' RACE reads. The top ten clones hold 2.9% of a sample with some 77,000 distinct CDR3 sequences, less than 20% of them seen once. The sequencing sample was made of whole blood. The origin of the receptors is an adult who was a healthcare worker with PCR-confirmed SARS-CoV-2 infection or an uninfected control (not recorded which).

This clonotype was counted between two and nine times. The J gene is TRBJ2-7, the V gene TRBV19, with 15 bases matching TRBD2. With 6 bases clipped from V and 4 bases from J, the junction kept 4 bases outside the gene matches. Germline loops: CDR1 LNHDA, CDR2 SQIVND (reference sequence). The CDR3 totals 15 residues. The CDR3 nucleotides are TGTGCCAGTAGCCACGGACTAGCGGGAGGGTACGAGCAGTACTTC. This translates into CASSHGLAGGYEQYF.

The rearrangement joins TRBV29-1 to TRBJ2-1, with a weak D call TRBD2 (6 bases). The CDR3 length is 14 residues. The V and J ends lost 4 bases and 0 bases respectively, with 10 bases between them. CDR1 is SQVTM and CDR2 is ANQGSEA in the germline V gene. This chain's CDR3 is CSVGDGSSYNEQFF. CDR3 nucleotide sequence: TGCAGCGTTGGGGACGGGAGCTCCTACAATGAGCAGTTCTTC.

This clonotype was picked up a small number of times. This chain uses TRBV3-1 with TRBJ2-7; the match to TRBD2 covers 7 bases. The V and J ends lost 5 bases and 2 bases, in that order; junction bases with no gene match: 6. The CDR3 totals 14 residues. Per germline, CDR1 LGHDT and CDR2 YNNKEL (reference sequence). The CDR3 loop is CASSWDYRTYEQYF. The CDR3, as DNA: TGTGCCAGCAGCTGGGACTACCGTACCTACGAGCAGTACTTC.

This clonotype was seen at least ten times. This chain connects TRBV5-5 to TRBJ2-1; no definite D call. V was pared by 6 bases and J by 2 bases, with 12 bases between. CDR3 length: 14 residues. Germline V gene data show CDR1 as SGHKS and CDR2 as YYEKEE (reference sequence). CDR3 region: CASKETVAYNEQFF. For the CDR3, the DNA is TGTGCCAGCAAGGAGACCGTCGCCTACAATGAGCAGTTCTTC.

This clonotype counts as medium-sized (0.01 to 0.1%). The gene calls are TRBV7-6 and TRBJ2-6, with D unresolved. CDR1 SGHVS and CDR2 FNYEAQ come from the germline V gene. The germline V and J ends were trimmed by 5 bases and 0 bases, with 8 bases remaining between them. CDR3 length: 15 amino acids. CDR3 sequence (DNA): TGTGCCAGCAGCCCCGTCCCCTCTGGGGCCAACGTCCTGACTTTC. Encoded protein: CASSPVPSGANVLTF. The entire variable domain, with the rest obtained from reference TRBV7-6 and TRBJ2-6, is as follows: GAGVSQSPRYKVTKRGQDVALRCDPISGHVSLYWYRQALGQGPEFLTYFNYEAQQDKSGLPNDRFSAERPEGSISTLTIQRTEQRDSAMYRCASSPVPSGANVLTFGAGSRLTVL.

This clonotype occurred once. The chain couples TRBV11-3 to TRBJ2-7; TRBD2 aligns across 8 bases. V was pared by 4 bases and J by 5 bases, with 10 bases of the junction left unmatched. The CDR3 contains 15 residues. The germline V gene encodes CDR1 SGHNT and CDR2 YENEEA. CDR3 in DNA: TGTGCCAGCAGCTGGTGGGCGGGAGGTCTCGACGAGCAGTACTTC. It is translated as CASSWWAGGLDEQYF.

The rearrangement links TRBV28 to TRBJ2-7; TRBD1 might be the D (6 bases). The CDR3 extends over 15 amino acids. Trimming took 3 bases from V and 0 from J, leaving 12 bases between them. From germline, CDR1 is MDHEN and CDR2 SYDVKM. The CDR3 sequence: CASSLGQGSSYEQYF. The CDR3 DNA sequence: TGTGCCAGCAGTTTGGGGCAGGGGAGCTCCTACGAGCAGTACTTC.

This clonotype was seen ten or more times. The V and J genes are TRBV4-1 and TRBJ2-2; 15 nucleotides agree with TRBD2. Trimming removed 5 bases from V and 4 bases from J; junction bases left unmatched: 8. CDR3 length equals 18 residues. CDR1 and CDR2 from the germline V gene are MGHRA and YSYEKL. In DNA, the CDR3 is TGCGCCAGCAGCAGGGGACTAGCGGGAGGTTGGGGCACCGGGGAGCTGTTTTTT. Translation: CASSRGLAGGWGTGELFF.

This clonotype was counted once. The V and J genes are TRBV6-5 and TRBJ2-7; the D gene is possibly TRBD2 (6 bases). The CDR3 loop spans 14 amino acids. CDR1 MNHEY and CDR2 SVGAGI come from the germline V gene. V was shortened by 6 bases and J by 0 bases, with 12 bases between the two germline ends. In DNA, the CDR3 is TGTGCCAGCAGCCGCGGGGTGTCCTCCTACGAGCAGTACTTC. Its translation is CASSRGVSSYEQYF.

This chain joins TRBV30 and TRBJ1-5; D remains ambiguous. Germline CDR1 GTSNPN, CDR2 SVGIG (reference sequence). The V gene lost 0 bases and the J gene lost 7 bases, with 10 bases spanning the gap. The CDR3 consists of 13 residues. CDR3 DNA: TGTGCCTGGAGTGTACGGCGGGAGCAGCCCCAGCATTTT. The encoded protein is CAWSVRREQPQHF.

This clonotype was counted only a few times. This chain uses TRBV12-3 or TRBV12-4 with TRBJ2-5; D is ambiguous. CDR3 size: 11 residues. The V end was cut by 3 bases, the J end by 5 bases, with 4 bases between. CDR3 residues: CASSLKETQYF. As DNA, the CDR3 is TGTGCCAGCAGTTTGAAGGAGACCCAGTACTTC.

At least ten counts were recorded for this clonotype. The CDR3 region is CASSLVRSGDGYTF. In nucleotides, the CDR3 is TGTGCCAGCAGCTTAGTCCGGTCGGGGGACGGCTACACCTTC. The gene calls are TRBV7-8 and TRBJ1-2; D might be TRBD1 (5 bases). Germline V gives CDR1 SGHVS, CDR2 FQNEAQ. Between the trimmed V and J ends, which lost 1 base and 8 bases, there was a span of 14 bases. The CDR3 sequence is 14 residues long.

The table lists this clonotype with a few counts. The CDR3 reads CASSLRQVNGYTF. CDR3 nucleotides: TGTGCCAGCAGTTTAAGACAGGTTAACGGCTACACCTTC. The V gene is TRBV12-3 or TRBV12-4, the J gene TRBJ1-2, with D possibly TRBD1 on 6 matching bases. This CDR3 contains 13 residues. The germline V and J ends were trimmed by 2 bases and 8 bases, with 12 bases remaining between them.

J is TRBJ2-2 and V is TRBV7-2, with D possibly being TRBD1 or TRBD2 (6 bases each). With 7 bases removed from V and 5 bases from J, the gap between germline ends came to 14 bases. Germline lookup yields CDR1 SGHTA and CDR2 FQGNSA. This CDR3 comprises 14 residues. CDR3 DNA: TGTGCCAGCATCCTACGAGGGGGGACCGGGGAGCTGTTTTTT. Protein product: CASILRGGTGELFF.

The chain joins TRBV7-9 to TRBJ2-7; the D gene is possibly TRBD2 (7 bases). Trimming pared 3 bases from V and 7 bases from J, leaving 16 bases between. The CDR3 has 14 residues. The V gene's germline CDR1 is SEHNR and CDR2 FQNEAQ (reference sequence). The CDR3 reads CASSLGAGAQEQYF. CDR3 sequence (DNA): TGTGCCAGCAGCTTGGGGGCGGGAGCTCAGGAGCAGTACTTC.

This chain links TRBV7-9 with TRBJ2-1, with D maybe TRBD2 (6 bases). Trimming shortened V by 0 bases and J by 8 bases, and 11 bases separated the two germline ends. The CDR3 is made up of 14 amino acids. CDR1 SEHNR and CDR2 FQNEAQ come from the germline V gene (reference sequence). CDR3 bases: TGTGCCAGCAGCTTAGCGCCGGGGGAAGATGAGCAGTTCTTC. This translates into CASSLAPGEDEQFF.

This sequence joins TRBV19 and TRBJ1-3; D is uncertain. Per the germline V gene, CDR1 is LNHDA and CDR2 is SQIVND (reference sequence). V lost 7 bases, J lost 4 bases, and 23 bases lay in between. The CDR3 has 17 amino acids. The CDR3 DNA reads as TGTGCCAGTACCCCATCCCGGGATTTTCGTGACGGAAACACCATATATTTT. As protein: CASTPSRDFRDGNTIYF.

The CDR3 protein is CASTPSGNTGELFF. CDR3 in DNA: TGTGCCAGTACTCCTAGCGGGAACACCGGGGAGCTGTTTTTT. The chain has TRBV19 and TRBJ2-2; 7 bases match TRBD2. Germline CDR1 LNHDA, CDR2 SQIVND (reference sequence). CDR3 length equals 14 residues. Trimming took 7 bases from V and 1 from J; bases not matched to a gene: 3. The entire variable domain, with the rest obtained from reference TRBV19 and TRBJ2-2, is as follows: DGGITQSPKYLFRKEGQNVTLSCEQNLNHDAMYWYRQDPGQGLRLIYYSQIVNDFQKGDIAEGYSVSREKKESFPLTVTSAQKNPTAFYLCASTPSGNTGELFFGEGSRLTVL.

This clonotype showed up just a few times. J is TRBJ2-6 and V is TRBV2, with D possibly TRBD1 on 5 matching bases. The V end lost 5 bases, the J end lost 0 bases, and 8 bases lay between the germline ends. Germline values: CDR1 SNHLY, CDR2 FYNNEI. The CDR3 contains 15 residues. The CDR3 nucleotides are TGTGCCAGCAGTTACAGGAGCTCTGGGGCCAACGTCCTGACTTTC. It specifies CASSYRSSGANVLTF.

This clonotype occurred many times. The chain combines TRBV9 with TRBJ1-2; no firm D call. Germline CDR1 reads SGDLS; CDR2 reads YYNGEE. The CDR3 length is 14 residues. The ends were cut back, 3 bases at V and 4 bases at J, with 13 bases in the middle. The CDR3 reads CASSADGDGYGYTF. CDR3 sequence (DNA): TGTGCCAGCAGCGCCGATGGAGATGGCTATGGCTACACCTTC.

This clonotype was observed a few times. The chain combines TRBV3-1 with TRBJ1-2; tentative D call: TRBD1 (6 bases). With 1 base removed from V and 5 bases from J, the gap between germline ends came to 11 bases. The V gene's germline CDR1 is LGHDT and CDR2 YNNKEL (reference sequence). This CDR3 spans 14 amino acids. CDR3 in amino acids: CASSQAGAPYGYTF. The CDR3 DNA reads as TGTGCCAGCAGCCAAGCAGGGGCTCCATATGGCTACACCTTC.

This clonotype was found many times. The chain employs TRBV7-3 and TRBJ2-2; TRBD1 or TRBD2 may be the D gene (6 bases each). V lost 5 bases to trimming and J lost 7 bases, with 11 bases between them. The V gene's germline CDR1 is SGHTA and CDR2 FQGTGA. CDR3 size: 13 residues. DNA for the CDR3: TGTGCCAGCAGCAAACAGGGAGGCGGGGAGCTGTTTTTT. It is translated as CASSKQGGGELFF.

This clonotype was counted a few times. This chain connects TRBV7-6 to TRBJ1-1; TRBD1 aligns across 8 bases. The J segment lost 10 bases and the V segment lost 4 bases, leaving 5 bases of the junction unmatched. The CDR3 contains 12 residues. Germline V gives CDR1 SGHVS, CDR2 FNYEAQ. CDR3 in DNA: TGTGCCAGCAGCTCCGGACAGGGACCAGCTTTCTTT. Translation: CASSSGQGPAFF.

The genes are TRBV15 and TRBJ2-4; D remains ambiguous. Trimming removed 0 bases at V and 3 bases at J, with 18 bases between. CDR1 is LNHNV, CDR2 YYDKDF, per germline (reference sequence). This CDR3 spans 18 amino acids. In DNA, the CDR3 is TGTGCCACCAGCAGAGATGTGGATAAGTGGTTAGGCAAAAACATTCAGTACTTC. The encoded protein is CATSRDVDKWLGKNIQYF.